The rows below give T cell receptor beta chains drawn from one sample of a study of OX40 agonist ivuxolimab in advanced cancers. The protocol was immunoSEQ multiplex PCR, while the TCRdb copy is restricted to in-frame clones and leaves out a portion. The sample has about 41,000 clones, about 89% seen once; the top ten hold about 3.6%. Sample: CD4+ or CD8+ T cells sorted from blood, taken in a trial of the OX40 agonist ivuxolimab. The origin of the receptors is an adult with an advanced solid tumor such as melanoma, head and neck, liver or kidney cancer. Each CDR3 is given with its conserved first and last residue. A D gene is named only where the DNA matches it firmly. Expanded clones get a size class; other rows say once, few or many, or leave the size out.

CDR3nt	CDR3aa	j_gene	d_gene	abundance	v_gene
TGTGCCACCCTCGGGACATTTCGACTAGCGGGAGGGGTCGGGGAGCTGTTTTTT	CATLGTFRLAGGVGELFF	TRBJ2-2	TRBD2	.	TRBV19
TGTGCCAGCAGTTCCCCTAGCGGGAGCGATTGGGTTGATACGCAGTATTTT	CASSSPSGSDWVDTQYF	TRBJ2-3	TRBD2	.	TRBV27
TGTGCCAGCAGCCCCGGGGTCCCCCAGCCCCAGCATTTT	CASSPGVPQPQHF	TRBJ1-5	.	.	TRBV7-9
TGTGCCAGTAGTGCGGGCATCAATCAGCCCCAGCATTTT	CASSAGINQPQHF	TRBJ1-5	.	few	TRBV19
TGTGTTGCCTCCTCCAGGGCAGAGAACACTGAAGCTTTCTTT	CVASSRAENTEAFF	TRBJ1-1	.	.	TRBV21-1
TGTGCCAGTACCCCGATGGGGACTGGGTATGAGCAGTTCTTC	CASTPMGTGYEQFF	TRBJ2-1	.	.	TRBV19
TGTGCCAGCAGTGAAATTGACGCCTACGAGCAGTACTTC	CASSEIDAYEQYF	TRBJ2-7	.	.	TRBV25-1
TGTGCCAGCAGCACAAGGTGGTCTGGAAACACCATATATTTT	CASSTRWSGNTIYF	TRBJ1-3	.	.	TRBV11-2
TGTGCCTGGAGTCGGACCCGAGTTGGGGAGCAGTACTTC	CAWSRTRVGEQYF	TRBJ2-7	.	.	TRBV30
TGTGCCAGCAAGGGACAGGGAGAGGCTGGAAACACCATATATTTT	CASKGQGEAGNTIYF	TRBJ1-3	TRBD1	.	TRBV6-6
TGTGCCAGCTCACCCCCCGGACAGGGGGCGCCCGGGGAGCTGTTTTTT	CASSPPGQGAPGELFF	TRBJ2-2	TRBD1	once	TRBV18
TGTGCCAGCTCCCCAAAAGACTATCACTACAATGAGCAGTTCTTC	CASSPKDYHYNEQFF	TRBJ2-1	.	once	TRBV27
TGTGCCAGCTCGTCGGACCTAACGGGGGGCTACACCTTC	CASSSDLTGGYTF	TRBJ1-2	.	.	TRBV18
TGTGCCAGCAGTTGGGGACAGGCTAACTATGGCTACACCTTC	CASSWGQANYGYTF	TRBJ1-2	TRBD1	.	TRBV28
TGTGCCAGCTCACTAACGGGACACCCGAACACTGAAGCTTTCTTT	CASSLTGHPNTEAFF	TRBJ1-1	.	.	TRBV18
TGCAGCGTTACACCGACGGGGGGCTCTGGAAACACCATATATTTT	CSVTPTGGSGNTIYF	TRBJ1-3	.	.	TRBV29-1
TGTGCCAGCAGCGTGGGCGGGAGTCTCGCCGAGCAGTACTTC	CASSVGGSLAEQYF	TRBJ2-7	TRBD2	.	TRBV9
TGTGCCAGTAGTATTTCTAGCGTGGGAACCTACGAGCAGTACTTC	CASSISSVGTYEQYF	TRBJ2-7	.	.	TRBV19
TGTGCCAGCACCACCCTAGGGGGAGAGACCCAGTACTTC	CASTTLGGETQYF	TRBJ2-5	.	.	TRBV6-5
TGTGCCAGCTCACCAAGAAATCAGGGGGCGAGTGAAAAACTGTTTTTT	CASSPRNQGASEKLFF	TRBJ1-4	TRBD1	.	TRBV18
TGTGCCAGCAGCCAATTTCGAAAATTTTCAACTGGGACAGCAGGGGAAGGTGAAAAACTGTTTTTT	CASSQFRKFSTGTAGEGEKLFF	TRBJ1-4	TRBD1	once	TRBV16
TGTGCCAGCAGCACAGGGGGTGTATTTGGCTACACCTTC	CASSTGGVFGYTF	TRBJ1-2	TRBD1	.	TRBV6-5
TGTGCCAGTACCCCTTCAGGACTAGCGGGAGTGGCAGGGGAGCAGTTCTTC	CASTPSGLAGVAGEQFF	TRBJ2-1	TRBD2	.	TRBV19
TGTGCCAGCAGCCATTACATGGCCGGAAACACCATATATTTT	CASSHYMAGNTIYF	TRBJ1-3	.	.	TRBV7-9
TGCGCCAGCAGCCAAGATGTCCGGGGCGAAACGAGGGAGACCCAGTACTTC	CASSQDVRGETRETQYF	TRBJ2-5	.	.	TRBV4-1
TGTGCCAGCAGCCAATCCCCGGGACAGGGTACAAAACTGTTTTTT	CASSQSPGQGTKLFF	TRBJ1-4	TRBD1	.	TRBV7-2
TGTGCCAGCAGGGACAGGCCCTTCTCCTACGAGCAGTACTTC	CASRDRPFSYEQYF	TRBJ2-7	TRBD1	.	TRBV6-5
TGTGCCAGCTCACCACCTAACAGGGAATATGGCTACACCTTC	CASSPPNREYGYTF	TRBJ1-2	.	.	TRBV18
TGTGCCAGCAGCTCCCAGACGGGCGGGAATTACAATGAGCAGTTCTTC	CASSSQTGGNYNEQFF	TRBJ2-1	.	.	TRBV7-9
TGTGCCAGGGTACACCGGAGGACTGAAGCTTTCTTT	CARVHRRTEAFF	TRBJ1-1	.	.	TRBV27
TGTGCCAGCAGTGGATTGACAGGGAGCAACGAGCAGTACTTC	CASSGLTGSNEQYF	TRBJ2-7	TRBD1	.	TRBV2
TGTGCCAGCAGTGGCCAGGGGATGTCCTCTGACTATGGCTACACCTTC	CASSGQGMSSDYGYTF	TRBJ1-2	.	.	TRBV2
TGTGCCAGCAGCACGGCCACGGGCCTTCCTAACTATGGCTACACCTTC	CASSTATGLPNYGYTF	TRBJ1-2	.	.	TRBV28
TGCGCCAGCAGCCAAGGTGACATAGGCTGGCATGGCTACACCTTC	CASSQGDIGWHGYTF	TRBJ1-2	.	.	TRBV4-1
TGTGCCAGCAGAAGAGCAGGGGTCTACGGGGAGCTGTTTTTT	CASRRAGVYGELFF	TRBJ2-2	.	.	TRBV28
TGTGCCAGTAGTATCCGGGGAGTGGGTATAGCGGGAGAAGGACCATGGGCTTACGAGCAGTACTTC	CASSIRGVGIAGEGPWAYEQYF	TRBJ2-7	TRBD2	.	TRBV19
TGCGCCAGCAGCCATGACCCGGGACCGCTTGAAGCTTTCTTT	CASSHDPGPLEAFF	TRBJ1-1	.	.	TRBV4-1
TGTGCCAGCTCACCACCGACAGGGGGCGGGGCAGATACGCAGTATTTT	CASSPPTGGGADTQYF	TRBJ2-3	TRBD1	.	TRBV18
TGTGCCACCAAACCAGGGAATGGGGCCAACGTCCTGACTTTC	CATKPGNGANVLTF	TRBJ2-6	.	once	TRBV5-4